This note documents a single T cell receptor (beta chain) sequence. The sample belongs to a study of OX40 agonist ivuxolimab in advanced cancers. Background on the study: Partial responses were observed in three patients, of whom one had hepatocellular carcinoma and two had cutaneous melanoma.

Germline V gene sequence: CDR1 SGHDT, CDR2 YYEEEE. Trimming cost V 0 bases and J 1 base, with 14 bases left between them. The CDR3 loop spans 16 amino acids. Sequenced by immunoSEQ multiplex PCR; TCRdb stores in-frame clones only, minus some. The sample yields tens of thousands of clones, about 80% seen once. The TCR originated in an adult with an advanced solid tumor such as melanoma, head and neck, liver or kidney cancer. The chain links TRBV5-6 to TRBJ2-7; no reliable D call. The sample in question was CD4+ or CD8+ T cells sorted from blood, obtained in a trial of the OX40 agonist ivuxolimab. The CDR3 nucleotides are TGTGCCAGCAGCTTGGCCCAGGTCCACTATTCCTACGAGCAGTACTTC. Residues: CASSLAQVHYSYEQYF.